This T cell receptor beta chain was obtained from a study of OX40 agonist ivuxolimab in advanced cancers. The assay was immunoSEQ multiplex PCR, and TCRdb's table has in-frame clones only and misses some. Altogether about 48,000 clones are present, about 81% being singletons, with the ten largest covering around 7.9%. This clone has just a few counts. Losses at the gene ends were 0 bases for V and 6 bases for J; bases not matched to a gene: 5. This CDR3 has 15 residues. Germline V gene sequence: CDR1 SGHRS, CDR2 YFSETQ. V usage is TRBV5-1 and J usage is TRBJ2-3, with 9 bases aligning to TRBD1. This TCR came from an adult with an advanced solid tumor such as melanoma, head and neck, liver or kidney cancer. The sequencing used CD4+ or CD8+ T cells sorted from blood, collected in a trial of the OX40 agonist ivuxolimab. The CDR3 loop reads CASSLGGQGQDTQYF. The CDR3, as DNA: TGCGCCAGCAGCTTGGGTGGACAGGGGCAGGATACGCAGTATTTT. The full variable domain, rest sourced from reference TRBV5-1 and TRBJ2-3, is KAGVTQTPRYLIKTRGQQVTLSCSPISGHRSVSWYQQTPGQGLQFLFEYFSETQRNKGNFPGRFSGRQFSNSRSEMNVSTLELGDSALYLCASSLGGQGQDTQYFGPGTRLTVL.